This T cell receptor beta chain originates from a study of cytomegalovirus exposure and HLA in healthy donors. Broader study findings: Researchers reported from a later analysis that most CMV-associated TCR beta chains appeared HLA-restricted.

With 60 Vbeta and 13 Jbeta primers, the PCR was carried out. The method was immunoSEQ multiplex PCR; TCRdb's version includes in-frame clones alone and lacks a portion of them. The sample includes some 150,000 clones, 65% to 75% seen only once; the top ten take 2.5%. The CDR3 is made up of 14 amino acids. The V and J ends lost 5 bases and 9 bases, in that order; junction bases with no gene match: 9. Per germline, CDR1 SNHLY and CDR2 FYNNEI. The sample holds a few counts of this clone. Its target is not known. The TCR sequence derives from a human donor in good health. The chain joins TRBV2 to TRBJ2-1; 8 bases fit TRBD1. Material for sequencing was PBMCs. The CDR3 DNA follows: TGTGCCAGCAGTCCAACGACAGGGGCGGGTGAGCAGTTCTTC. Encoded protein: CASSPTTGAGEQFF.